A selection of T cell receptor beta chains follows, all from one sample in a study of shared clonotypes between healthy human individuals. Sequenced by immunoSEQ multiplex PCR; TCRdb stores in-frame clones only, minus some. In the table there are about 980,000 clones, approximately 76% of which are singletons. The sample consisted of memory CD4+ T cells sorted from blood. The origin of the receptors is a man aged 18 to 35 in good health. The CDR3 runs from the conserved cysteine through the conserved F or W. The D gene is left open where the match is weak. Not all rows give a size; the values are once, few, many and, for expanded clones, a class.

clone_size d_call j_call v_call cdr3_aa cdr3_nt
- - TRBJ2-7 TRBV6-6 CASSYSGTRLEQYF TGTGCCAGCAGTTACTCCGGGACCCGGTTAGAGCAGTACTTC
- - TRBJ2-3 TRBV2 CASSDRNTQYF TGTGCCAGCAGCGACAGGAATACGCAGTATTTT
- - TRBJ2-5 TRBV5-3 CARSLSSWDRIRETQYF TGTGCCAGAAGCTTGAGTAGCTGGGATCGTATCAGAGAGACCCAGTACTTC
- TRBD1 TRBJ2-3 TRBV18 CASSPRGQGTDTQYF TGTGCCAGCTCACCTAGGGGACAGGGCACAGATACGCAGTATTTT
once - TRBJ2-2 TRBV10-3 CAIRTGEANTGELFF TGTGCCATCAGGACGGGGGAAGCGAACACCGGGGAGCTGTTTTTT
- TRBD2 TRBJ2-7 TRBV7-2 CASSRPGGRSYEQYF TGTGCCAGCAGCCGCCCGGGGGGGAGGTCCTACGAGCAGTACTTC
- - TRBJ2-7 TRBV27 CASSYRYGPHEQYF TGTGCCAGCAGCTATAGGTACGGCCCCCACGAGCAGTACTTC
- - TRBJ1-6 TRBV27 CASSLESQGFSPLHF TGTGCCAGCAGTTTAGAGTCCCAGGGTTTTTCACCCCTCCACTTT
few TRBD1 TRBJ1-1 TRBV5-6 CASSPTGLSEAFF TGTGCCAGCAGCCCGACAGGGTTGAGTGAAGCTTTCTTT
- - TRBJ2-2 TRBV7-2 CASRAGDTTGELFF TGTGCCAGCAGGGCCGGGGATACCACCGGGGAGCTGTTTTTT
many TRBD2 TRBJ2-3 TRBV15 CATSRDVIAGSDTQYF TGTGCCACCAGCAGAGATGTAATAGCGGGGTCGGATACGCAGTATTTT
- TRBD2 TRBJ2-3 TRBV10-3 CAISARAGGQTTDTQYF TGTGCCATCAGTGCTCGAGCGGGGGGCCAAACCACAGATACGCAGTATTTT
- - TRBJ2-4 TRBV5-1 CASRGDTLKNIQYF TGCGCCAGCCGAGGGGACACACTCAAAAACATTCAGTACTTC
- TRBD2 TRBJ2-1 TRBV6-1 CASRAGTTHNEQFF TGTGCCAGCAGAGCCGGGACTACACACAATGAGCAGTTCTTC
once TRBD1 TRBJ1-6 TRBV5-4 CASSDPGQGAGSPLHF TGTGCCAGCAGCGACCCGGGACAGGGGGCCGGTTCACCCCTCCACTTT
many - TRBJ2-7 TRBV2 CASSGSSKNEQYF TGTGCCAGCAGTGGTAGTAGTAAGAACGAGCAGTACTTC
- - TRBJ2-7 TRBV2 CASGRSVAATEQYF TGTGCCAGCGGGAGATCAGTGGCGGCGACCGAGCAGTACTTC
- - TRBJ2-2 TRBV5-1 CASSQPYTGELFF TGCGCCAGCAGCCAACCTTATACCGGGGAGCTGTTTTTT
- - TRBJ1-5 TRBV30 CAWSLSSNQPQHF TGTGCCTGGAGTCTTAGTAGCAATCAGCCCCAGCATTTT
- TRBD2 TRBJ2-2 TRBV6-4 CASSVSGSGTGELFF TGTGCCAGCAGTGTTAGCGGGAGTGGGACCGGGGAGCTGTTTTTT
- - TRBJ2-7 TRBV28 CASSLFAVSYEQYF TGTGCCAGCAGTTTATTCGCAGTTTCCTACGAGCAGTACTTC
- TRBD1 TRBJ2-5 TRBV5-1 CASSRRTGGNQETQYF TGCGCCAGCAGCCGCCGGACAGGGGGCAATCAAGAGACCCAGTACTTC
- TRBD1 TRBJ1-5 TRBV11-2 CASSPGTGSNQPQHF TGTGCCAGCAGTCCCGGGACAGGTAGCAATCAGCCCCAGCATTTT
- TRBD1 TRBJ1-5 TRBV10-3 CAIRPTGDQPQHF TGTGCCATCAGACCTACAGGGGATCAGCCCCAGCATTTT
- - TRBJ2-2 TRBV10-3 CAISEAGTSNTGELFF TGTGCCATCAGTGAGGCCGGGACTTCGAACACCGGGGAGCTGTTTTTT